Below are 27 T cell receptor beta chains sequenced from a single sample in a study of T-cell memory formation after mild COVID-19. One entry per CDR3 protein, called by TCRdb with MiXCR from the 5' RACE reads. The sample includes about 620,000 distinct CDR3 sequences, roughly 17% of them seen just once. The specimen sequenced was PBMCs or a T cell subset sorted from them (not recorded which). These receptors originate from an adult woman who had mild COVID-19 (a few samples of this study predate the infection). Cell type and time point are not known.

The chain links TRBV25-1 to TRBJ1-1, with D possibly matching TRBD1 (6 bases). Germline CDR1 MGHDK, CDR2 SYGVNS. The CDR3 covers 13 residues. The V and J ends lost 8 bases and 2 bases respectively, with 12 bases between them. CDR3: CASHTTGNTEAFF. CDR3 DNA sequence: TGTGCCAGCCATACGACAGGTAACACTGAAGCTTTCTTT. The full variable domain, completed using reference TRBV25-1 and TRBJ1-1, is EADIYQTPRYLVIGTGKKITLECSQTMGHDKMYWYQQDPGMELHLIHYSYGVNSTEKGDLSSESTVSRIRTEHFPLTLESARPSHTSQYLCASHTTGNTEAFFGQGTRLTVV.

V gene TRBV6-2 or TRBV6-3 combines with J gene TRBJ2-1; 7 bases align to TRBD2. The CDR3 covers 15 residues. The V and J ends lost 2 bases and 3 bases, in that order; junction bases with no gene match: 4. Germline-derived CDR1 and CDR2 are MNHEY and SVGEGT. CDR3 DNA sequence: TGTGCCAGCAGTTACAGAGTAGCGGGCTACAATGAGCAGTTCTTC. As protein: CASSYRVAGYNEQFF.

The sample holds a few counts of this clonotype. This rearrangement joins TRBV5-1 to TRBJ2-7, with 7 positions matching TRBD2. This CDR3 has 11 residues. Germline-derived CDR1 and CDR2 are SGHRS and YFSETQ. Trimming at V came to 3 bases and at J to 6 bases, leaving 0 bases not matched to a gene. CDR3 coding DNA: TGCGCCAGCAGCTGGGGGGGCGAGCAGTACTTC. Translating gives CASSWGGEQYF.

The chain uses TRBV6-5 and TRBJ1-4; 8 bases agree with TRBD1. This CDR3 spans 15 amino acids. V dropped 6 bases and J dropped 5; count of bases not matched to a gene: 8. The germline V gene has CDR1 MNHEY and CDR2 SVGAGI. CDR3 sequence (DNA): TGTGCCAGCAGCCCCAAACAGGGGGGGAATGAAAAACTGTTTTTT. Its protein product is CASSPKQGGNEKLFF.

This clonotype appeared many times. The chain links TRBV29-1 to TRBJ2-3; tentative D call: TRBD1 (6 bases). Germline V CDR1 and CDR2: SQVTM, ANQGSEA. Deletions cut 2 bases from V and 1 base from J, with 13 bases between. The CDR3 consists of 15 residues. CDR3 region: CSVENQGMGTDTQYF. The CDR3 DNA reads as TGCAGCGTTGAAAACCAGGGGATGGGCACAGATACGCAGTATTTT.

This clonotype has a handful of counts. The chain carries TRBV27 and TRBJ2-3, with 9 nucleotides matching TRBD2. V gave up 3 bases and J gave up 4 bases; unmatched junction bases: 8. The CDR3 extends over 16 amino acids. The germline V gene encodes CDR1 MNHEY and CDR2 SMNVEV (reference sequence). The CDR3 DNA reads TGTGCCAGCAGTTTTCTGGGCGGGGGGGAGTCAGATACGCAGTATTTT. This gives the protein CASSFLGGGESDTQYF.

The chain employs TRBV20-1 and TRBJ2-1, with TRBD2 matching over 13 bases. The trim removed 1 base at V and 0 bases at J, leaving 9 bases unmatched. Per the germline V gene, CDR1 is DFQATT and CDR2 is SNEGSKA (reference sequence). CDR3 length: 19 residues. The DNA for the CDR3 is TGCAGTGCTAGAGTTCCGACTAGCGGGAGGCAAAGCTCCTACAATGAGCAGTTCTTC. Amino acids: CSARVPTSGRQSSYNEQFF.

The CDR3 bases are TGTGCCTGTTTGTCGGGCCCCGGGGGGCAGTTCTTC. It translates to CACLSGPGGQFF. V usage is TRBV30 and J usage is TRBJ2-1, with a possible D match to TRBD2 (6 bases). The CDR3 length is 12 residues. The V gene lost 6 bases and the J gene lost 12 bases, with 18 bases spanning the gap. The germline V gene encodes CDR1 GTSNPN and CDR2 SVGIG (reference sequence).

This clonotype was observed at least ten times. The rearrangement uses TRBV7-9 and TRBJ2-1; TRBD2 aligns across 9 bases. The germline V gene has CDR1 SEHNR and CDR2 FQNEAQ (reference sequence). The junction had 3 bases not matched to a gene; V was cut back by 0 bases and J by 6 bases. CDR3 length equals 15 residues. DNA for the CDR3: TGTGCCAGCAGCTTAGCTAGCGGGAGACTCAATGAGCAGTTCTTC. This codes for CASSLASGRLNEQFF.

The genes are TRBV12-3 or TRBV12-4 and TRBJ2-3; a weak D match, TRBD2 (5 bases). The length of the CDR3 is 16 residues. The ends were cut back, 0 bases at V and 1 base at J, with 11 bases in the middle. CDR3 coding DNA: TGTGCCAGCAGTTTAGCGGGAGCCTGGGGCACAGATACGCAGTATTTT. Amino acids: CASSLAGAWGTDTQYF.

The CDR3 region has the DNA TGCGCCAGCAGCTTGGATGCAGGGGGAGATCAGCCCCAGCATTTT. Translating it yields CASSLDAGGDQPQHF. The rearrangement joins TRBV5-1 to TRBJ1-5; 7 positions match TRBD1. Trimming cost V 0 bases and J 5 bases; bases outside gene matches: 5. CDR1 SGHRS and CDR2 YFSETQ come from the germline V gene. The CDR3 runs 15 residues.

There are a few counts of this clonotype. CDR3 nucleotides: TGCAGTGCTAGACGTCACCCACGGGATACGCAGTATTTT. Translated: CSARRHPRDTQYF. The chain recombines TRBV20-1 with TRBJ2-3; no firm D call. V lost 2 bases and J 6 bases, leaving 12 bases between the germline ends. Germline lookup yields CDR1 DFQATT and CDR2 SNEGSKA (reference sequence). The CDR3 loop spans 13 amino acids.

The chain links TRBV18 to TRBJ2-1, with TRBD2 matching 7 bases. The V gene end was trimmed by 4 bases and the J gene end by 4 bases; junction bases not matched to a gene: 7. Germline lookup yields CDR1 KGHSH and CDR2 LQKENI. This CDR3 region has 15 residues. DNA for the CDR3: TGTGCCAGCTCACAACGGGAGGTCCTGTACAATGAGCAGTTCTTC. It yields the protein CASSQREVLYNEQFF.

This clonotype appeared a few times. The J gene is TRBJ1-1, the V gene TRBV12-3 or TRBV12-4; D might be TRBD1 (6 bases). V lost 8 bases and J lost 2, with 9 bases in between. The CDR3 length is 12 residues. CDR3: CASQTGNTEAFF. CDR3 DNA sequence: TGTGCCAGCCAGACAGGAAACACTGAAGCTTTCTTT.

The chain joins TRBV6-5 to TRBJ1-4; maybe TRBD1 (5 bases). Germline CDR1 MNHEY, CDR2 SVGAGI. The CDR3 runs to 15 residues. The V gene lost 0 bases and the J gene lost 8 bases, with 13 bases spanning the gap. DNA of the CDR3: TGTGCCAGCAGTTACTCGATGGGGGGGGACGAAAAACTGTTTTTT. Its translation is CASSYSMGGDEKLFF.

This clonotype came up many times. V is TRBV12-3 or TRBV12-4 and J is TRBJ1-3; D may be TRBD1 (5 bases). The V and J ends lost 3 bases and 0 bases respectively, with 6 bases between them. The CDR3 loop spans 14 amino acids. The CDR3 DNA sequence: TGTGCCAGCAGTTTCGGGGGCTCTGGAAACACCATATATTTT. Translation gives CASSFGGSGNTIYF.

This rearrangement joins TRBV9 to TRBJ2-3; 9 bases line up with TRBD2. The CDR3 sequence is 16 residues long. CDR1 and CDR2 (germline): SGDLS, YYNGEE. V shed 2 bases, J shed 4 bases, and the junction held 8 bases outside the gene matches. CDR3 loop: CASSVSGSGGSDTQYF. In nucleotides, the CDR3 is TGTGCCAGCAGCGTCTCAGGGAGCGGGGGGTCAGATACGCAGTATTTT.

The chain uses TRBV6-1 and TRBJ1-5; D is uncertain. Germline V gene data show CDR1 as MNHNS and CDR2 as SASEGT. V shed 1 base and J shed 0 bases, with 4 bases lying between them. The CDR3 sequence is 14 residues long. The CDR3 sequence: CASSEEVSNQPQHF. The CDR3 DNA reads as TGTGCCAGCAGTGAAGAAGTTAGCAATCAGCCCCAGCATTTT.

This clonotype turned up a few times. The rearrangement joins TRBV7-9 to TRBJ2-1; 14 nucleotides line up with TRBD2. This CDR3 has 18 amino acids. V lost 5 bases to trimming and J lost 5 bases; unmatched junction nucleotides: 11. The germline CDR1 and CDR2 sequences are SEHNR and FQNEAQ (reference sequence). CDR3 bases: TGTGCCAGCAGCAGTCCACCGGGACTAGCGGGAGCGCACAATGAGCAGTTCTTC. It yields the protein CASSSPPGLAGAHNEQFF.

This clonotype was counted only a few times. The rearrangement uses TRBV7-3 and TRBJ2-1; 7 bases are shared with TRBD2. The ends lost 1 base at V and 5 bases at J; junction bases unmatched: 14. Germline lookup yields CDR1 SGHTA and CDR2 FQGTGA. The CDR3 is made up of 18 amino acids. CDR3 sequence: CASSLMYREALRDNEQFF. In DNA, the CDR3 is TGTGCCAGCAGCTTAATGTATCGGGAGGCCCTTCGTGACAATGAGCAGTTCTTC.

This clonotype came up a few times. This rearrangement joins TRBV7-6 to TRBJ2-7, with D tentatively TRBD1 (6 bases). The CDR3 runs to 15 residues. Trimming pared 5 bases from V and 3 bases from J, leaving 17 bases between. The germline CDR1 and CDR2 sequences are SGHVS and FNYEAQ. The CDR3 sequence is CASSPGTRGFYEQYF. Written as DNA, the CDR3 is TGTGCCAGCAGCCCGGGGACACGCGGATTCTACGAGCAGTACTTC.

This clonotype has ten or more counts. The V call is TRBV14, the J call TRBJ2-7; D not resolved. Germline loops: CDR1 SGHDN, CDR2 FVKESK. This CDR3 comprises 11 residues. V shed 2 bases and J shed 5 bases, with 4 bases lying between them. The CDR3 DNA is TGTGCCAGCAGCCAATTAGACGAGCAGTACTTC. Translation: CASSQLDEQYF. The variable domain in full, with the rest retrieved from reference TRBV14 and TRBJ2-7, is EAGVTQFPSHSVIEKGQTVTLRCDPISGHDNLYWYRRVMGKEIKFLLHFVKESKQDESGMPNNRFLAERTGGTYSTLKVQPAELEDSGVYFCASSQLDEQYFGPGTRLTVT.

This clonotype was counted only a few times. This rearrangement joins TRBV21-1 to TRBJ2-5; no check of the table's D call, TRBD1, against the DNA was made. TRBV21-1 is listed as a pseudogene. The CDR3 is made up of 17 amino acids. CDR3 amino acids: CASSLQGGQGARETQYF. Here the CDR3 DNA reads TGTGCCAGCAGCTTACAGGGGGGCCAGGGGGCTCGAGAGACCCAGTACTTC.

A few counts support this clonotype. The rearrangement joins TRBV15 to TRBJ1-2, with D hard to call. The V and J ends lost 4 bases and 0 bases respectively, with 12 bases between them. This CDR3 has 15 residues. Germline CDR1 is LNHNV and CDR2 is YYDKDF (reference sequence). The DNA for the CDR3 is TGTGCCACCAGCAAAAACTCAGCACCTAACTATGGCTACACCTTC. Its translation is CATSKNSAPNYGYTF.

This sequence joins TRBV5-4 and TRBJ2-1; D gene ambiguous. V was pared by 0 bases and J by 13 bases, with 14 bases between. This CDR3 contains 13 residues. Germline CDR1 reads SGHNT; CDR2 reads YYREEE (reference sequence). The CDR3 sequence is CASSLGQKETQFF. CDR3 DNA: TGTGCCAGCAGCTTGGGTCAGAAAGAGACCCAGTTCTTC.

J is TRBJ1-1 and V is TRBV5-1, with D tentatively TRBD1 (6 bases). This CDR3 is 13 amino acids long. CDR1 is SGHRS, CDR2 YFSETQ, per germline. V was shortened by 3 bases and J by 8 bases, with 14 bases between the two germline ends. The CDR3, as DNA: TGCGCCAGCAGCTGGAGGTCCGACAGGGAAGCTTTCTTT. It specifies CASSWRSDREAFF.

The chain has TRBV19 and TRBJ2-7; 7 bases are a match to TRBD1. The CDR3 sequence is 15 residues long. Germline CDR1 and CDR2: LNHDA and SQIVND (reference sequence). The ends lost 3 bases at V and 0 bases at J; junction bases unmatched: 5. CDR3: CASSMTGSSSYEQYF. CDR3 nucleotide sequence: TGTGCCAGTAGTATGACAGGGTCAAGCTCCTACGAGCAGTACTTC.